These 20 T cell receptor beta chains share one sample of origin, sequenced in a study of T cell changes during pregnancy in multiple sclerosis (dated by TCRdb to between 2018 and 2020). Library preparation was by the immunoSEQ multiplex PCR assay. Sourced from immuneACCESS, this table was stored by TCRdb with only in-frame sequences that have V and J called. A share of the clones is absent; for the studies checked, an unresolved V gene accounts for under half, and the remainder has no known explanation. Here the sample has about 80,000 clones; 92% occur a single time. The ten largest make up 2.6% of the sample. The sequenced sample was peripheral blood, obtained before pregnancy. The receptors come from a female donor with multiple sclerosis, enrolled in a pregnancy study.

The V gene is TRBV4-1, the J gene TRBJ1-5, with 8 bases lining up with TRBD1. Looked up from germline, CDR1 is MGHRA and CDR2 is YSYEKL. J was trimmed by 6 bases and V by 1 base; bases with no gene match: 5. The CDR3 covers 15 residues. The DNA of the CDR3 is TGCGCCAGCAGCCAAGTAGACAGGGGTCGTCAGCCCCAGCATTTT. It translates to CASSQVDRGRQPQHF.

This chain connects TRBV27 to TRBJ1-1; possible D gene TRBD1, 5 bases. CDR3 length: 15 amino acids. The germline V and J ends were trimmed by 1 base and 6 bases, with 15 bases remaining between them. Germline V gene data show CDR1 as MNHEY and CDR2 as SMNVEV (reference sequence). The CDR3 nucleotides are TGTGCCAGCAGTTTATGGAATGGGGGGGTCTCTGAAGCTTTCTTT. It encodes CASSLWNGGVSEAFF.

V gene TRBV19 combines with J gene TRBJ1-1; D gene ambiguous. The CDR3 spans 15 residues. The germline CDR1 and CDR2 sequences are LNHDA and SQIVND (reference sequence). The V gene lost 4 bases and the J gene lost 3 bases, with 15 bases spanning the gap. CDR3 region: CASSRAQTFHTEAFF. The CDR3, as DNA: TGTGCCAGTAGTAGAGCACAGACGTTTCACACTGAAGCTTTCTTT.

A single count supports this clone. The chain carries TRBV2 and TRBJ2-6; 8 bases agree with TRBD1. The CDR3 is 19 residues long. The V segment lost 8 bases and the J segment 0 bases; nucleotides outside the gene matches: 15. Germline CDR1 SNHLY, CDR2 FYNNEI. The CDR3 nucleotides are TGTGCCAGCGGCCTGAGAGGACGACAGGGGAACTCTGGGGCCAACGTCCTGACTTTC. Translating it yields CASGLRGRQGNSGANVLTF.

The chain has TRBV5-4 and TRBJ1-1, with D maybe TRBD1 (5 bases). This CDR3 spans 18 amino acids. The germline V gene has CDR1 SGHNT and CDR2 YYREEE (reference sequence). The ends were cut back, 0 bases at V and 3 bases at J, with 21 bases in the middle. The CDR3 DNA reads TGTGCCAGCAGCTTGGGTTTTCCGCGGCAGGGTTTAGACACTGAAGCTTTCTTT. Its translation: CASSLGFPRQGLDTEAFF.

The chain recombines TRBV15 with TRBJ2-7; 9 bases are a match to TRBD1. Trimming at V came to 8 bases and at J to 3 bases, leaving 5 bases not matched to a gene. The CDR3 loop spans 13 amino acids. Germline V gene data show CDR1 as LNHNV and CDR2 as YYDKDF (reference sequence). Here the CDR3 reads CATGPDRGYEQYF. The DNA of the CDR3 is TGTGCCACCGGACCGGACAGGGGCTACGAGCAGTACTTC.

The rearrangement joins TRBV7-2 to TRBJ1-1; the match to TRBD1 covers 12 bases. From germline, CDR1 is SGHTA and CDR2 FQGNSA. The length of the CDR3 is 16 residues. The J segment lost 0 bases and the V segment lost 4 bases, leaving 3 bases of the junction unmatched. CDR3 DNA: TGTGCCAGCAGCTCCGGGACAGGGGGCATGAACACTGAAGCTTTCTTT. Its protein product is CASSSGTGGMNTEAFF.

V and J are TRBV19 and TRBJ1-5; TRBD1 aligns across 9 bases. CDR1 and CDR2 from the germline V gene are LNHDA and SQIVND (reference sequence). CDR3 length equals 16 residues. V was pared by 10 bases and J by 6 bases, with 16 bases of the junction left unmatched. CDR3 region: CATEPPGQGVGQPQHF. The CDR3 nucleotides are TGTGCCACCGAGCCCCCGGGACAGGGCGTGGGTCAGCCCCAGCATTTT.

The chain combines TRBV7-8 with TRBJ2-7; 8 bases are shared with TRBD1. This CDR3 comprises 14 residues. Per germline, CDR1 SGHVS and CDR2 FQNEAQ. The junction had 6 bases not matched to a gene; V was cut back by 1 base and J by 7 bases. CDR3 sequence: CASSLGGQGTEQYF. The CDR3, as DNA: TGTGCCAGCAGCTTAGGAGGACAGGGTACGGAGCAGTACTTC.

CDR3 DNA sequence: TGTGCCAGCAGCGCCCCTAGCGGAGACAATGAGCAGTTCTTC. This gives the protein CASSAPSGDNEQFF. The rearrangement joins TRBV5-4 to TRBJ2-1; TRBD2 matches 7 bases. Germline CDR1 and CDR2: SGHNT and YYREEE (reference sequence). The V and J ends lost 4 bases and 5 bases, in that order; junction bases with no gene match: 6. The CDR3 has 14 amino acids.

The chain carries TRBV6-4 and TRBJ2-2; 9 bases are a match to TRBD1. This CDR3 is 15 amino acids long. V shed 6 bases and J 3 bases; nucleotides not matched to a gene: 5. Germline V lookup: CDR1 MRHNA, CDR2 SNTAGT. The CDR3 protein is CASSLQGAYTGELFF. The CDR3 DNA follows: TGTGCCAGCAGCCTACAGGGGGCTTACACCGGGGAGCTGTTTTTT.

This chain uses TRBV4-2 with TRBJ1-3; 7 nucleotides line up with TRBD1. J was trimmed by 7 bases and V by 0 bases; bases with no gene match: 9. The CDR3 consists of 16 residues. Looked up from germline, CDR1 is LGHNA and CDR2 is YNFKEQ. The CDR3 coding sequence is TGTGCCAGCAGCCAAGATTTGCCGGGACAGCGGAACACCATATATTTT. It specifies CASSQDLPGQRNTIYF.

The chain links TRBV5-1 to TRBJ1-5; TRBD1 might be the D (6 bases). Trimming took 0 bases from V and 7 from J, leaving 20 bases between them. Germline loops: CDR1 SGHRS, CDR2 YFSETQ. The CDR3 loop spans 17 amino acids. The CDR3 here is CASSLAGLGHGKQPQHF. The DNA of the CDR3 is TGCGCCAGCAGCTTGGCGGGGCTGGGACACGGGAAACAGCCCCAGCATTTT.

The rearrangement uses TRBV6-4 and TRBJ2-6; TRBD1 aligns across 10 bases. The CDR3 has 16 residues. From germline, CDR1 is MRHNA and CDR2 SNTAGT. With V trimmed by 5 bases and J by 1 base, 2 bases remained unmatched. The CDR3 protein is CASSPGQGSGANVLTF. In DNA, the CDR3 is TGTGCCAGCAGTCCGGGACAGGGGTCTGGGGCCAACGTCCTGACTTTC.

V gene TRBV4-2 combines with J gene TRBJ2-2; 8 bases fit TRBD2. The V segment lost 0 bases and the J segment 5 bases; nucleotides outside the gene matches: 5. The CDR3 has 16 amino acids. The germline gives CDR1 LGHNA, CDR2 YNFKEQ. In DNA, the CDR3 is TGTGCCAGCAGCCAAGATTGGGCTAGCGGGACCGGGGAGCTGTTTTTT. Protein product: CASSQDWASGTGELFF.

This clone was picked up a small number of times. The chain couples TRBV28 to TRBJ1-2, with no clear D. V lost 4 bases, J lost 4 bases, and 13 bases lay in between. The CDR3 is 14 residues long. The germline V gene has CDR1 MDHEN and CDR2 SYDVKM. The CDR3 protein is CASSYPPAGYGYTF. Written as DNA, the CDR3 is TGTGCCAGCAGTTACCCCCCGGCAGGCTATGGCTACACCTTC.

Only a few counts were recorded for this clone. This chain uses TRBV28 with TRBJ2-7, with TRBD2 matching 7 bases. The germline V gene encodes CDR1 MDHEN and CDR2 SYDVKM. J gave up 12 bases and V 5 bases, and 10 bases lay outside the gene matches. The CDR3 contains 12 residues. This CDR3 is CASSVDGTKPYF. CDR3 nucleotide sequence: TGTGCCAGCAGTGTCGACGGGACTAAGCCGTACTTC.

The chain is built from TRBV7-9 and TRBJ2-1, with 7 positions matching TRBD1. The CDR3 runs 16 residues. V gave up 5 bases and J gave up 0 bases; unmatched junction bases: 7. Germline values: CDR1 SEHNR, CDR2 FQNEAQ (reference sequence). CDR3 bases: TGTGCCAGCAGCCCAACGACAGGGAGCTCCTACAATGAGCAGTTCTTC. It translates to CASSPTTGSSYNEQFF.

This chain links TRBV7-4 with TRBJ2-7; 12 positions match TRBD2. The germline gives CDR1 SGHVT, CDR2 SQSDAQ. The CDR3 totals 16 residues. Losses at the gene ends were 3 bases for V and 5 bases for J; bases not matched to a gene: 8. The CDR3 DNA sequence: TGTGCCAGCAGCTTTCGACTAGCGGGAGAAGGTCACGAGCAGTACTTC. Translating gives CASSFRLAGEGHEQYF.

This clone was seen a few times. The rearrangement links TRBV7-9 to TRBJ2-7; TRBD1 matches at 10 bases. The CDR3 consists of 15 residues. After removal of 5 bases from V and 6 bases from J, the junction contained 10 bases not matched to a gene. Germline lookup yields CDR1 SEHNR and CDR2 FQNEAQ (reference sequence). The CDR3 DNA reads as TGTGCCAGCAGCCATCCCGGGGACAGGGGACGCGAGCAGTACTTC. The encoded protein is CASSHPGDRGREQYF.